These 4 T cell receptor beta chains were sequenced from one sample in a study of CD8+CD57+ T cells in acquired aplastic anemia. Flow cytometry had shown expanded CD8+CD57+ cells in the patients chosen for sequencing. Researchers used genomic DNA as the template to profile TCR beta VDJ and CDR3. TCRdb called the reads again in MiXCR, with one record for every CDR3 protein. The table records fewer than 300,000 distinct CDR3 sequences, approximately 82% of them present only once. The sequencing input was sorted CD4+, CD8+, or CD8+CD57+ T cells (not recorded which) from PBMCs. These receptors were obtained from a human donor with aplastic anemia.

Notes on this clonotype: The CDR3 does not end in the conserved phenylalanine or tryptophan, so this is likely a read error. The DNA is left out, because the CDR3 cannot be placed on it with certainty; the CDR3 is given as TCRdb lists it. The J gene is TRBJ2-3, the V gene TRBV7-7; whether TRBD1, the table's D call, matches the DNA was not checked. The germline CDR1 and CDR2 sequences are SSHAT and FNYEAQ (reference sequence). The CDR3 is 13 amino acids in total, end residues counted. CDR3 loop: CSPRNGARAPKHS.

The chain uses TRBV11-1 and TRBJ2-7; a weak D match, TRBD1 (6 bases). V was shortened by 1 base and J by 4 bases, with 11 bases between the two germline ends. This CDR3 has 14 amino acids. Germline CDR1 SGHAT, CDR2 FQDESV (reference sequence). CDR3: CASSLGGQGYEQYV. As DNA, the CDR3 is TGTGCCAGCAGCTTAGGGGGGCAAGGGTACGAGCAGTACGTC.

The J gene is TRBJ1-1, the V gene TRBV9; 7 bases map to TRBD1. V lost 2 bases, J lost 12 bases, and 16 bases stayed unmatched. The CDR3 runs to 15 residues. In germline, CDR1 is SGDLS, CDR2 YYNGEE. CDR3 in amino acids: CASSVSTGSDTQSFF. The CDR3 region has the DNA TGTGCCAGCAGCGTCTCGACAGGGTCAGACACCCAGTCTTTCTTT.

The sample holds one count of this clonotype. The final CDR3 position lacks the conserved phenylalanine or tryptophan, pointing to a likely read error. The DNA is omitted, as the CDR3 cannot be located on it reliably, and the CDR3 follows TCRdb's listing. The chain is built from TRBV7-2 and TRBJ1-2; whether TRBD1, the table's D call, matches the DNA was not checked. The CDR3 is 13 residues long, ends included. Germline CDR1 reads SGHTA; CDR2 reads FQGNSA. The CDR3: CASSLAGGPGSPY.